This T cell receptor beta chain originates from a study of OX40 agonist ivuxolimab in advanced cancers. Across the whole study: Among those enrolled, mean age was about 62 years (range roughly 23 to 85) and about 82% were male. Of the participants, about 40% had some prior anti-PD-1, anti-PD-L1 or anti-CTLA-4 therapy, which was allowed.

Clones were read by immunoSEQ multiplex PCR, and TCRdb kept only the in-frame ones, dropping some. The sample records roughly 86,000 clones, about 90% being singletons. The V end lost 0 bases, the J end lost 5 bases, and 18 bases lay between the germline ends. In germline, CDR1 is SGHRS, CDR2 YFSETQ. The CDR3 loop spans 16 amino acids. Study-level results: The study found that CD8+ T cells averaged more expanded clones than CD4+. Some of the lowest clonal expansion was seen in partial responders at 0.1-3.0 mg/kg.

Details on this clone: Its antigen is currently unknown.

The input for sequencing was CD4+ or CD8+ T cells sorted from blood, taken in a trial of the OX40 agonist ivuxolimab. V usage is TRBV5-1 and J usage is TRBJ2-7; TRBD1 might be the D (5 bases). The TCR comes from an adult with an advanced solid tumor such as melanoma, head and neck, liver or kidney cancer. CDR3 nucleotide sequence: TGCGCCAGCAGCTTGGAAATAACCCCAGGGTCCCACGAGCAGTACTTC. Encoded protein: CASSLEITPGSHEQYF. The complete variable domain, with remaining parts taken from reference TRBV5-1 and TRBJ2-7, reads KAGVTQTPRYLIKTRGQQVTLSCSPISGHRSVSWYQQTPGQGLQFLFEYFSETQRNKGNFPGRFSGRQFSNSRSEMNVSTLELGDSALYLCASSLEITPGSHEQYFGPGTRLTVT.